A single sample is the source of the 10 T cell receptor beta chains below, sequenced in a study of blood T cell repertoires in COVID-19. Repertoires were generated with immunoSEQ multiplex PCR, while TCRdb's copy carries only in-frame clones and drops some. The table shows 150,000 to 200,000 clones, with 89% occurring only once. The sample comprised PBMCs or T cells enriched from blood (not recorded which). These receptors were taken from a young woman who had recovered from COVID-19.

The chain joins TRBV28 to TRBJ2-1; a possible D gene is TRBD2 (5 bases). Looked up from germline, CDR1 is MDHEN and CDR2 is SYDVKM. V lost 6 bases, J lost 2 bases, and 20 bases lay in between. This CDR3 is 17 amino acids long. The CDR3 sequence is CASSPFDLGSPYNEQFF. The CDR3 nucleotides read TGTGCCAGCAGCCCCTTCGATTTGGGGAGCCCCTACAATGAGCAGTTCTTC.

This clone has just one count. The chain uses TRBV7-9 and TRBJ2-3; 9 bases are shared with TRBD2. Germline V gene data show CDR1 as SEHNR and CDR2 as FQNEAQ (reference sequence). There are 17 residues in the CDR3. J gave up 0 bases and V 7 bases, and 11 bases lay outside the gene matches. CDR3 residues: CASNRGSGSRSTDTQYF. The DNA of the CDR3 is TGTGCCAGCAACCGGGGTAGCGGGAGCCGAAGCACAGATACGCAGTATTTT.

This clone was observed a single time. The genes are TRBV5-1 and TRBJ2-2; a weak D match, TRBD1 (5 bases). This CDR3 contains 15 residues. V lost 0 bases and J lost 1, with 7 bases in between. Looked up from germline, CDR1 is SGHRS and CDR2 is YFSETQ. Here the CDR3 DNA reads TGCGCCAGCAGCTTGGACAGGTTGAACACCGGGGAGCTGTTTTTT. Amino acid sequence: CASSLDRLNTGELFF.

V usage is TRBV2 and J usage is TRBJ2-1, with unresolved D. V was trimmed by 2 bases and J by 6 bases, leaving 11 bases between them. The CDR3 contains 14 residues. CDR1 and CDR2 from the germline V gene are SNHLY and FYNNEI. DNA for the CDR3: TGTGCCAGCAGTGAAAACCGTTCGGGCAATGAGCAGTTCTTC. This encodes CASSENRSGNEQFF.

The sample holds a few counts of this clone. The genes are TRBV18 and TRBJ2-6; 10 nucleotides align to TRBD1. J lost 1 base, V lost 2 bases, and 2 bases had no gene match. The CDR3 loop spans 17 amino acids. Germline lookup yields CDR1 KGHSH and CDR2 LQKENI. The DNA of the CDR3 is TGTGCCAGCTCACCAAGACAGGGGGCATCTGGGGCCAACGTCCTGACTTTC. Translated: CASSPRQGASGANVLTF.

V and J are TRBV2 and TRBJ1-3; D gene uncertain. CDR1 and CDR2 from the germline V gene are SNHLY and FYNNEI. The length of the CDR3 is 18 residues. Trimming stripped 2 bases from V and 0 bases from J, with 17 bases between. The CDR3 sequence: CASSETGWSAGSGNTIYF. CDR3 bases: TGTGCCAGCAGTGAAACTGGGTGGAGTGCTGGCTCTGGAAACACCATATATTTT.

This chain links TRBV5-6 with TRBJ2-5; D gene uncertain. Trimming removed 4 bases from V and 1 base from J, with 5 bases in between. This CDR3 has 12 residues. The germline V gene encodes CDR1 SGHDT and CDR2 YYEEEE. CDR3 region: CASSLFQETQYF. The CDR3 DNA reads TGTGCCAGCAGCCTTTTCCAAGAGACCCAGTACTTC.

The chain carries TRBV11-2 and TRBJ1-4; TRBD1 agrees at 8 bases. Per the germline V gene, CDR1 is SGHAT and CDR2 is FQNNGV. The ends lost 5 bases at V and 5 bases at J; junction bases unmatched: 19. There are 19 residues in the CDR3. CDR3 nucleotides: TGTGCCAGCAGCCCTTACAGGGGGGCAGGAGTAACCCTGAATGAAAAACTGTTTTTT. Protein product: CASSPYRGAGVTLNEKLFF.

This chain joins TRBV28 and TRBJ2-7; D ambiguous. This CDR3 contains 14 residues. The germline V and J ends were trimmed by 6 bases and 0 bases, with 12 bases remaining between them. The germline CDR1 and CDR2 sequences are MDHEN and SYDVKM. For the CDR3, the DNA is TGTGCCAGCAGAGATAAAAGGAGCTCCTACGAGCAGTACTTC. It specifies CASRDKRSSYEQYF. The variable domain in full, completed from reference TRBV28 and TRBJ2-7, reads DVKVTQSSRYLVKRTGEKVFLECVQDMDHENMFWYRQDPGLGLRLIYFSYDVKMKEKGDIPEGYSVSREKKERFSLILESASTNQTSMYLCASRDKRSSYEQYFGPGTRLTVT.

V is TRBV19 and J is TRBJ1-5; 7 nucleotides agree with TRBD1. This CDR3 is 18 amino acids long. The germline gives CDR1 LNHDA, CDR2 SQIVND (reference sequence). V gave up 10 bases and J gave up 3 bases; unmatched junction bases: 21. The CDR3 nucleotides are TGTGCCACTCAAAGGGTCCAGGGGGGTCGGGTAGCCAATCAGCCCCAGCATTTT. Its translation is CATQRVQGGRVANQPQHF.